Presented here are 5 T cell receptor beta chains from one specimen sequenced in a study of T cell repertoires in cytomegalovirus infection. Via MiXCR, TCRdb re-called the reads, giving one row per CDR3 protein. The sample contains 200,000 to 250,000 distinct CDR3 sequences, roughly two fifths of which appear only once. These TCRs are of unknown antigen specificity. The sample in question was CD8+ T cells from cultured PBMCs, obtained from culture after CMV antigen stimulation. The receptors shown here come from a human donor in good health (CMV status not recorded). Some clones in this sample may be carry-over from other donors' samples.

The chain carries TRBV7-1 and TRBJ1-5, with D unresolved. TRBV7-1 is sorted into the ORF group, with uncertain function. The CDR3 consists of 12 residues. Trimming took 10 bases from V and 4 from J, leaving 11 bases between them. The CDR3 reads CATVDGNQPQHF. Written as DNA, the CDR3 is TGTGCCACCGTCGACGGAAATCAGCCCCAGCATTTT.

This clonotype has a handful of counts. The V call is TRBV12-3 or TRBV12-4, the J call TRBJ1-1; no definite D call. The CDR3 is 16 amino acids. Trimming pared 5 bases from V and 0 bases from J, leaving 16 bases between. The CDR3 DNA sequence: TGTGCCAGCAGTCCGAGGAAGGAGGTTTTGAACACTGAAGCTTTCTTT. Its translation: CASSPRKEVLNTEAFF.

The chain couples TRBV6-6 to TRBJ1-1, with 10 nucleotides matching TRBD1. This CDR3 has 14 residues. Trimming cost V 5 bases and J 5 bases; bases outside gene matches: 5. Looked up from germline, CDR1 is MNHNY and CDR2 is SVGAGI (reference sequence). The CDR3 here is CASSTDRGLTEAFF. The CDR3 region has the DNA TGTGCCAGCAGTACCGACAGGGGGCTTACTGAAGCTTTCTTT.

In this sample, this clonotype turned up many times. The chain recombines TRBV5-1 with TRBJ2-7; a possible D gene is TRBD1 (5 bases). CDR1 and CDR2 from the germline V gene are SGHRS and YFSETQ. CDR3 length equals 12 residues. V was shortened by 0 bases and J by 5 bases, with 6 bases between the two germline ends. The CDR3 bases are TGCGCCAGCAGCTTGGCCAGGGACGAGCAGTACTTC. Its protein product is CASSLARDEQYF.

This clonotype showed up just a few times. This chain links TRBV3-1 with TRBJ2-7; D uncertain. Germline CDR1 is LGHDT and CDR2 is YNNKEL (reference sequence). V lost 0 bases, J lost 0 bases, and 6 bases lay in between. The CDR3 runs 14 residues. In nucleotides, the CDR3 is TGTGCCAGCAGCCAAGACGGAAGCTCCTACGAGCAGTACTTC. As protein: CASSQDGSSYEQYF.